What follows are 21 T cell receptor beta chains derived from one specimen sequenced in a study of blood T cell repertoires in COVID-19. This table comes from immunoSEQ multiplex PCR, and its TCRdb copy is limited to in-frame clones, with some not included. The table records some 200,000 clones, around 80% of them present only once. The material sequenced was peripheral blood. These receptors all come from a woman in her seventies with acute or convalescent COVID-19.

For the CDR3, the DNA is TGTGCCAGCAGCCCCCGACAGGGTCGAAAGGGCTACACCTTC. Residues: CASSPRQGRKGYTF. The V and J genes are TRBV11-2 and TRBJ1-2; 7 bases align to TRBD1. Germline V gene sequence: CDR1 SGHAT, CDR2 FQNNGV. The V gene end was trimmed by 5 bases and the J gene end by 8 bases; junction bases not matched to a gene: 11. The CDR3 extends over 14 amino acids.

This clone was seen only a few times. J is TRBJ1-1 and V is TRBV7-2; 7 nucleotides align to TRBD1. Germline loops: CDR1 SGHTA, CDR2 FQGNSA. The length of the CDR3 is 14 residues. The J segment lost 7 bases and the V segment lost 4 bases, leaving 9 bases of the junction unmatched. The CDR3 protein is CASSSDREMGEAFF. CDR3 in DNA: TGTGCCAGCAGCTCTGACAGGGAAATGGGTGAAGCTTTCTTT.

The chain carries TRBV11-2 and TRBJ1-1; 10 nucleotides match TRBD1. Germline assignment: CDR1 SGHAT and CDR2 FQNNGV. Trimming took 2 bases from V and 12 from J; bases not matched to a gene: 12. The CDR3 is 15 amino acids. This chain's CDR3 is CASSLRGDRGLATFF. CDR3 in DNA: TGTGCCAGCAGCTTAAGAGGAGACAGGGGGCTAGCTACTTTCTTT. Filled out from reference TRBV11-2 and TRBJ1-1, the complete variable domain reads EAGVAQSPRYKIIEKRQSVAFWCNPISGHATLYWYQQILGQGPKLLIQFQNNGVVDDSQLPKDRFSAERLKGVDSTLKIQPAKLEDSAVYLCASSLRGDRGLATFFGQGTRLTVV.

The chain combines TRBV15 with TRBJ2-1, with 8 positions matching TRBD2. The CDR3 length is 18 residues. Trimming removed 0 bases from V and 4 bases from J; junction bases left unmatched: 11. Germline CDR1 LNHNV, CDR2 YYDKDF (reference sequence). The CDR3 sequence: CATSRDPYPAGEYNEQFF. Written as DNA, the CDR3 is TGTGCCACCAGCAGAGATCCCTACCCAGCGGGGGAATACAATGAGCAGTTCTTC.

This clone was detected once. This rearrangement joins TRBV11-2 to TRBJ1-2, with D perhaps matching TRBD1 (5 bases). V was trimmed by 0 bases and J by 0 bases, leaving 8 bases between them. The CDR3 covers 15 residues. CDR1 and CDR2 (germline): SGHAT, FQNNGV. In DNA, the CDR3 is TGTGCCAGCAGCTTAGAAGGGGCAGCTAACTATGGCTACACCTTC. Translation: CASSLEGAANYGYTF.

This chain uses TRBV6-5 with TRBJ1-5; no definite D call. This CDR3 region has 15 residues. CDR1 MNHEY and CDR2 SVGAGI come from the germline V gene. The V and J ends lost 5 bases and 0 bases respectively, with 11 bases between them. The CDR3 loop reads CASSPTENSNQPQHF. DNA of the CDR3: TGTGCCAGCAGTCCCACGGAGAATAGCAATCAGCCCCAGCATTTT.

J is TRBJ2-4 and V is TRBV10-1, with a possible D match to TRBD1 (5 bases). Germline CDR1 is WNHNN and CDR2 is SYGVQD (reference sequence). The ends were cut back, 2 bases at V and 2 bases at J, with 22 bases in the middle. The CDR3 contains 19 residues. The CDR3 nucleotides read TGCGCCAGCAGTGAGGAGTCCCGACAGTCAAAAGGGTCCAAAAACATTCAGTACTTC. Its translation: CASSEESRQSKGSKNIQYF.

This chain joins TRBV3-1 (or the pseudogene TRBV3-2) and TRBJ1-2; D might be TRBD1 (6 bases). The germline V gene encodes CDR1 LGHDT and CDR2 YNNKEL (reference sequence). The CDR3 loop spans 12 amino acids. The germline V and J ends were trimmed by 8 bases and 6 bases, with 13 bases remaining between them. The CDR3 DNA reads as TGTGCCAGCGGGTTGGGGGCGGATGGCTACACCTTC. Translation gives CASGLGADGYTF.

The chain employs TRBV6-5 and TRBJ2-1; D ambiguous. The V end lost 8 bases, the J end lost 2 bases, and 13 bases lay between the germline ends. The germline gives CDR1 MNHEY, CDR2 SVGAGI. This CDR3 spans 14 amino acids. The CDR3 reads CASSSRVTYNEQFF. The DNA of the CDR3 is TGTGCCAGCTCTTCCCGGGTTACCTACAATGAGCAGTTCTTC.

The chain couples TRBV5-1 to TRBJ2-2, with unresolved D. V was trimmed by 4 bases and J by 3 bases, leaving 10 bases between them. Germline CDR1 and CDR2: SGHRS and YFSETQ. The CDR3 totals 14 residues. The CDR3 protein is CASSPEPDTGELFF. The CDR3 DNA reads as TGCGCCAGCAGCCCGGAGCCTGACACCGGGGAGCTGTTTTTT.

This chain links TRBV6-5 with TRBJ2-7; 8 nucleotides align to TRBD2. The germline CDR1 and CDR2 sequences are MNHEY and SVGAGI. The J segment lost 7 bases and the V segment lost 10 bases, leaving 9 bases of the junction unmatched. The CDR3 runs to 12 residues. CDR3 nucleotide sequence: TGTGCCACTCGACCGGGGGGGTGGGAGCAGTACGTC. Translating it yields CATRPGGWEQYV.

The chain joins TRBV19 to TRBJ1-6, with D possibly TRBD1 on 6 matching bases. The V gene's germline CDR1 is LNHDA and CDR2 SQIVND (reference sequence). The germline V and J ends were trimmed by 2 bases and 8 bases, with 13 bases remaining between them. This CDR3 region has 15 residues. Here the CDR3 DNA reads TGTGCCAGTAGTATAACAGGGTTGAGAGATTCACCCCTCCACTTT. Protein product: CASSITGLRDSPLHF.

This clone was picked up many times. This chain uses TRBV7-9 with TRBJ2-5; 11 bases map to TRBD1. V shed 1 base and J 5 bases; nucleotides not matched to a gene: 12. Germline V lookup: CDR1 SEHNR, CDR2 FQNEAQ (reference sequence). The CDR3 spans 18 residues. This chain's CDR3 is CASSLVSLGTGGRETQYF. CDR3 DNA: TGTGCCAGCAGCTTAGTATCATTGGGGACAGGGGGTCGGGAGACCCAGTACTTC.

This CDR3 reads CASSIGLAGIGEQFF. The CDR3 DNA sequence: TGTGCCAGTAGTATAGGACTAGCGGGGATTGGTGAGCAGTTCTTC. The chain carries TRBV19 and TRBJ2-1, with 11 nucleotides matching TRBD2. This CDR3 is built from 15 residues. Per germline, CDR1 LNHDA and CDR2 SQIVND (reference sequence). J lost 9 bases, V lost 1 base, and 5 bases had no gene match.

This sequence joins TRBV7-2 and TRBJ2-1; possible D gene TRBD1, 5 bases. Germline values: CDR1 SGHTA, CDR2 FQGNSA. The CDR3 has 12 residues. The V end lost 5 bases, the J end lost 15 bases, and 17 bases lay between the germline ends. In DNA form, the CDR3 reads TGTGCCAGCAGCAGGAGACAGACAGTCCTGTTCTTC. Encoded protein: CASSRRQTVLFF.

The CDR3 sequence: CASSYTGPGELFF. The DNA of the CDR3 is TGCGCCAGCAGCTATACAGGGCCGGGGGAGCTGTTTTTT. This sequence joins TRBV5-1 and TRBJ2-2; possible D gene TRBD1, 6 bases. This CDR3 is built from 13 residues. The germline CDR1 and CDR2 sequences are SGHRS and YFSETQ. V shed 3 bases and J shed 8 bases, with 11 bases lying between them.

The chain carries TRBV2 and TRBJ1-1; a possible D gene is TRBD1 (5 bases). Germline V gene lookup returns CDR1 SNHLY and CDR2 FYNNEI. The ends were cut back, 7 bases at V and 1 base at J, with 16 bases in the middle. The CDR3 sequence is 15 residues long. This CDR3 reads CASNLEGRGNTEAFF. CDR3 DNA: TGTGCCAGCAATTTGGAGGGGAGGGGGAACACTGAAGCTTTCTTT.

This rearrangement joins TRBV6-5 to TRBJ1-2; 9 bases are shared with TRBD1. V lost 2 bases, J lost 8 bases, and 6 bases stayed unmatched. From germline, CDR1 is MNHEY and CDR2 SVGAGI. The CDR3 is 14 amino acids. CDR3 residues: CASSYTGTGRGYTF. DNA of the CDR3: TGTGCCAGCAGTTACACCGGGACAGGGAGAGGCTACACCTTC.

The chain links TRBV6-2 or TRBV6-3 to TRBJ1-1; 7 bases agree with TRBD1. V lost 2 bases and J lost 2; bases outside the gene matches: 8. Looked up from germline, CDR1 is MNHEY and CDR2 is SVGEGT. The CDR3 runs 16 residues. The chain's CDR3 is CASSYRGGVGNTEAFF. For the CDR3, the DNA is TGTGCCAGCAGTTACAGAGGGGGCGTCGGCAACACTGAAGCTTTCTTT.

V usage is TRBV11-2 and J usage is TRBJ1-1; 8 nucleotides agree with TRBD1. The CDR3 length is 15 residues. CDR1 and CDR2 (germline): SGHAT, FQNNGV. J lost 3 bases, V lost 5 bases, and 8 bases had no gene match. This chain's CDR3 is CASSPRQGRDTEAFF. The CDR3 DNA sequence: TGTGCCAGCAGCCCGCGACAGGGGAGGGACACTGAAGCTTTCTTT.

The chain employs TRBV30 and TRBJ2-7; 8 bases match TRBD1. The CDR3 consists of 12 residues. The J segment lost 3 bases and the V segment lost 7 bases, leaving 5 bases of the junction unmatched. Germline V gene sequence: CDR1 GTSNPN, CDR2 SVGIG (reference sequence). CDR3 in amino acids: CASGQGLYEQYF. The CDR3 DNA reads TGTGCCTCAGGACAGGGCCTCTACGAGCAGTACTTC.